Shown below are 30 T cell receptor beta chains from a single sample sequenced in a study of beta chain features in type 1 diabetes. Broader study findings: Shortening of TCRB CDR3s, moderate but significant, appeared in all four CD4+ subsets of Type 1 diabetes patients.

Their specific antigens are unknown. Expressed TCRB transcripts got sequenced, as all isolated RNA was reverse transcribed. Repertoires were generated with immunoSEQ multiplex PCR, while TCRdb's copy carries only in-frame clones and drops some. The sample records 250,000 to 300,000 clones, approximately 24% being singletons. The sample comprised naive CD4+ T cells from blood. These receptors originate from a woman younger than 45 with type 1 diabetes.

This clone was counted between two and nine times. The chain employs TRBV6-6 and TRBJ1-5; perhaps TRBD1 as D (6 bases). The V gene's germline CDR1 is MNHNY and CDR2 SVGAGI (reference sequence). CDR3 length: 13 amino acids. V lost 5 bases and J 5 bases, leaving 10 bases between the germline ends. CDR3: CASSTDSHQPQHF. The CDR3, as DNA: TGTGCCAGCAGTACGGACAGCCATCAGCCCCAGCATTTT.

Only one count was recorded for this clone. The chain uses TRBV6-5 and TRBJ1-2, with 7 bases that match TRBD1. The germline V gene has CDR1 MNHEY and CDR2 SVGAGI. Trimming at V came to 7 bases and at J to 1 base, leaving 6 bases not matched to a gene. The CDR3 covers 14 residues. The CDR3 sequence: CASMRDRDNYGYTF. Written as DNA, the CDR3 is TGTGCCAGCATGCGGGACAGAGATAACTATGGCTACACCTTC.

This clone was seen a handful of times. The J gene is TRBJ2-1, the V gene TRBV2, with TRBD1 matching 9 bases. This CDR3 is 15 amino acids long. Germline V gene data show CDR1 as SNHLY and CDR2 as FYNNEI. With V trimmed by 3 bases and J by 3 bases, 3 bases remained unmatched. CDR3 residues: CASSERQGDYNEQFF. As DNA, the CDR3 is TGTGCCAGCAGTGAGAGACAGGGGGACTACAATGAGCAGTTCTTC.

The V and J genes are TRBV19 and TRBJ1-1; 8 nucleotides agree with TRBD1. V shed 6 bases, J shed 4 bases, and the junction held 7 bases outside the gene matches. The CDR3 contains 14 residues. The germline CDR1 and CDR2 sequences are LNHDA and SQIVND (reference sequence). CDR3 amino acids: CASSSRGPGTEAFF. In DNA form, the CDR3 reads TGTGCCAGTAGCTCCAGGGGGCCGGGCACTGAAGCTTTCTTT.

In DNA, the CDR3 is TGCGCCAGCAGCTTCACAGGACGTGGGCAGTTCTTC. Its protein is CASSFTGRGQFF. The chain is built from TRBV5-1 and TRBJ2-1, with a weak D call TRBD1 (5 bases). Germline lookup yields CDR1 SGHRS and CDR2 YFSETQ. Trimming left V 2 bases short and J 12 bases short, with 12 bases between. This CDR3 comprises 12 residues.

The V and J genes are TRBV5-1 and TRBJ2-3; TRBD1 aligns across 10 bases. This CDR3 is built from 14 residues. The germline V gene encodes CDR1 SGHRS and CDR2 YFSETQ. After removal of 7 bases from V and 2 bases from J, the junction contained 4 bases not matched to a gene. The CDR3 region is CASAGQGNTDTQYF. The CDR3 DNA reads as TGCGCCAGCGCGGGACAGGGGAACACAGATACGCAGTATTTT.

This clone was detected only a few times. The J gene is TRBJ1-4, the V gene TRBV30; D gene ambiguous. This CDR3 is built from 12 residues. The ends were cut back, 6 bases at V and 8 bases at J, with 13 bases in the middle. Looked up from germline, CDR1 is GTSNPN and CDR2 is SVGIG (reference sequence). The CDR3 region is CACLPGGEKLFF. DNA of the CDR3: TGTGCCTGTCTACCAGGTGGGGAAAAACTGTTTTTT.

This clone was counted a few times. The chain carries TRBV27 and TRBJ2-7; 7 nucleotides agree with TRBD1. With 3 bases clipped from V and 1 base from J, the junction kept 12 bases outside the gene matches. The CDR3 sequence is 17 residues long. CDR1 and CDR2 from the germline V gene are MNHEY and SMNVEV (reference sequence). The CDR3 loop reads CASSFSNPGQRSYEQYF. For the CDR3, the DNA is TGTGCCAGCAGTTTTTCAAACCCGGGACAGCGGTCCTACGAGCAGTACTTC.

The genes are TRBV28 and TRBJ1-3; D uncertain. The ends were cut back, 9 bases at V and 7 bases at J, with 13 bases in the middle. Germline CDR1 reads MDHEN; CDR2 reads SYDVKM. This CDR3 has 12 amino acids. CDR3 region: CASTGSVNTIYF. The CDR3 DNA sequence: TGTGCCAGTACGGGGAGCGTGAACACCATATATTTT. The whole variable domain, filled in from reference TRBV28 and TRBJ1-3, reads DVKVTQSSRYLVKRTGEKVFLECVQDMDHENMFWYRQDPGLGLRLIYFSYDVKMKEKGDIPEGYSVSREKKERFSLILESASTNQTSMYLCASTGSVNTIYFGEGSWLTVV.

This clone appeared a few times. J is TRBJ2-1 and V is TRBV27; D unclear. In germline, CDR1 is MNHEY, CDR2 SMNVEV (reference sequence). With 2 bases removed from V and 0 bases from J, the gap between germline ends came to 14 bases. The CDR3 covers 17 residues. As DNA, the CDR3 is TGTGCCAGCAGTTTACTCGGAATGAGGAGCTCCTACAATGAGCAGTTCTTC. Its protein is CASSLLGMRSSYNEQFF.

This clone was counted a few times. The chain joins TRBV25-1 to TRBJ1-2, with TRBD1 matching over 8 bases. J gave up 2 bases and V 8 bases, and 10 bases lay outside the gene matches. This CDR3 spans 15 amino acids. Germline CDR1 is MGHDK and CDR2 is SYGVNS. As DNA, the CDR3 is TGTGCCAGCTGCCCAGGGGGCAGGGTGAACTATGGCTACACCTTC. The encoded protein is CASCPGGRVNYGYTF.

The rearrangement joins TRBV4-1 to TRBJ2-1; 7 bases line up with TRBD1. Germline CDR1 reads MGHRA; CDR2 reads YSYEKL. V lost 4 bases to trimming and J lost 2 bases; unmatched junction nucleotides: 2. CDR3 length: 14 residues. The CDR3 nucleotides are TGCGCCAGCAGCCTAGGACAGGCCTACAATGAGCAGTTCTTC. Its translation is CASSLGQAYNEQFF.

The genes are TRBV6-1 and TRBJ2-7; 7 nucleotides match TRBD1. CDR3 length: 13 residues. CDR1 and CDR2 from the germline V gene are MNHNS and SASEGT. With V trimmed by 6 bases and J by 3 bases, 5 bases remained unmatched. CDR3 sequence (DNA): TGTGCCAGCAGCGGACAGGCGGTCTACGAGCAGTACTTC. It yields the protein CASSGQAVYEQYF.

The chain carries TRBV5-1 and TRBJ2-1; 9 bases match TRBD2. The CDR3 contains 14 residues. Germline CDR1 and CDR2: SGHRS and YFSETQ. The V gene end was trimmed by 0 bases and the J gene end by 6 bases; junction bases not matched to a gene: 1. The CDR3 sequence is CASSLVLAGNEQFF. CDR3 DNA sequence: TGCGCCAGCAGCTTGGTACTAGCGGGCAATGAGCAGTTCTTC.

This clone was found a few times. Other DNA sequences within the sample encode an identical CDR3. The rearrangement links TRBV7-3 to TRBJ1-1; the D gene is possibly TRBD1 (5 bases). V was clipped by 4 bases and J by 1 base, with 7 bases between them. The CDR3 has 13 residues. CDR1 is SGHTA, CDR2 FQGTGA, per germline. CDR3 bases: TGTGCCAGCAGCTCTCAGGGGAACACTGAAGCTTTCTTT. This translates into CASSSQGNTEAFF. The entire variable domain, with the rest obtained from reference TRBV7-3 and TRBJ1-1, is as follows: GAGVSQTPSNKVTEKGKYVELRCDPISGHTALYWYRQSLGQGPEFLIYFQGTGAADDSGLPNDRFFAVRPEGSVSTLKIQRTERGDSAVYLCASSSQGNTEAFFGQGTRLTVV.

The CDR3 protein is CASSFLAGGLGTEAFF. As DNA, the CDR3 is TGTGCCAGCAGCTTTCTGGCAGGGGGATTGGGCACTGAAGCTTTCTTT. The rearrangement uses TRBV9 and TRBJ1-1; 7 nucleotides agree with TRBD1. V shed 4 bases and J 4 bases; nucleotides not matched to a gene: 13. The V gene's germline CDR1 is SGDLS and CDR2 YYNGEE. This CDR3 has 16 residues.

This clone appeared a few times. This sequence joins TRBV29-1 and TRBJ2-3; D unclear. Trimming left V 6 bases short and J 2 bases short, with 9 bases between. Looked up from germline, CDR1 is SQVTM and CDR2 is ANQGSEA. The CDR3 covers 12 residues. The CDR3 protein is CSVLKFTDTQYF. The CDR3 nucleotides read TGCAGCGTCCTAAAATTCACAGATACGCAGTATTTT.

This clone was detected once. The rearrangement joins TRBV28 to TRBJ2-7; D is ambiguous. Deletions cut 4 bases from V and 3 bases from J, with 10 bases between. CDR3 length equals 13 residues. The germline V gene encodes CDR1 MDHEN and CDR2 SYDVKM. CDR3 protein: CASSSREIYEQYF. The CDR3 coding sequence is TGTGCCAGCAGTTCCCGCGAGATCTACGAGCAGTACTTC.

Only a few counts were recorded for this clone. J is TRBJ2-7 and V is TRBV30; a weak D match, TRBD2 (6 bases). CDR3 length equals 18 residues. V was pared by 0 bases and J by 1 base, with 22 bases between. Germline assignment: CDR1 GTSNPN and CDR2 SVGIG (reference sequence). CDR3 bases: TGTGCCTGGAGTGTACAAGGCGGCGGAGGGGCTAAATCCTACGAGCAGTACTTC. It encodes CAWSVQGGGGAKSYEQYF.

This CDR3 reads CASSSRGLRTYNEQFF. CDR3 sequence (DNA): TGTGCCAGCAGCTCAAGGGGGCTGAGAACCTACAATGAGCAGTTCTTC. V gene TRBV7-9 combines with J gene TRBJ2-1, with TRBD1 matching 7 bases. In germline, CDR1 is SEHNR, CDR2 FQNEAQ (reference sequence). V dropped 4 bases and J dropped 2; count of bases not matched to a gene: 8. The CDR3 has 16 residues.

The V gene is TRBV5-1, the J gene TRBJ2-2; no clear D gene. Germline assignment: CDR1 SGHRS and CDR2 YFSETQ. V lost 0 bases and J lost 0, with 9 bases in between. The CDR3 sequence is 16 residues long. In DNA, the CDR3 is TGCGCCAGCAGCTTGGCCGCGCGGACGAACACCGGGGAGCTGTTTTTT. This encodes CASSLAARTNTGELFF.

This clone was counted only a few times. The J gene is TRBJ2-7, the V gene TRBV5-1; 10 positions match TRBD1. Germline values: CDR1 SGHRS, CDR2 YFSETQ. Losses at the gene ends were 4 bases for V and 1 base for J; bases not matched to a gene: 5. The CDR3 extends over 15 amino acids. CDR3 in amino acids: CASSLRQGASYEQYF. CDR3 DNA sequence: TGCGCCAGCAGCCTGAGACAGGGGGCTTCCTACGAGCAGTACTTC.

This clone was seen more than once but under ten times. V is TRBV28 and J is TRBJ2-7, with TRBD1 matching over 7 bases. V was clipped by 4 bases and J by 2 bases; unmatched bases: 5. Germline CDR1 MDHEN, CDR2 SYDVKM. The CDR3 length is 14 residues. The CDR3 reads CASSSGTAAYEQYF. The CDR3 DNA reads TGTGCCAGCAGTTCTGGGACAGCAGCCTACGAGCAGTACTTC.

This chain connects TRBV30 to TRBJ2-6, with D possibly being TRBD2 (6 bases). The CDR3 spans 17 residues. In germline, CDR1 is GTSNPN, CDR2 SVGIG (reference sequence). V lost 0 bases and J lost 0, with 12 bases in between. The CDR3: CAWSVGTSFSGANVLTF. CDR3 bases: TGTGCCTGGAGTGTAGGGACTTCGTTCTCTGGGGCCAACGTCCTGACTTTC.

CDR3 in amino acids: CASSLSGGEAFF. DNA for the CDR3: TGTGCCAGCAGTTTATCAGGGGGTGAAGCTTTCTTT. This sequence joins TRBV28 and TRBJ1-1; 7 bases line up with TRBD1. The germline V gene encodes CDR1 MDHEN and CDR2 SYDVKM. CDR3 length equals 12 residues. Unmatched junction bases numbered 0, after V lost 1 base and J lost 7 bases.

V is TRBV27 and J is TRBJ1-2, with D possibly matching TRBD1 (6 bases). Germline CDR1 reads MNHEY; CDR2 reads SMNVEV (reference sequence). The CDR3 contains 14 residues. Trimming shortened V by 2 bases and J by 8 bases, and 15 bases separated the two germline ends. DNA for the CDR3: TGTGCCAGCAGTTTAAACTACCAGGGGCACGGCTACACCTTC. Translated, it gives CASSLNYQGHGYTF.

V and J are TRBV15 and TRBJ1-1; 9 bases are a match to TRBD1. V gave up 5 bases and J gave up 8 bases; unmatched junction bases: 3. The germline gives CDR1 LNHNV, CDR2 YYDKDF (reference sequence). The CDR3 is made up of 12 amino acids. In DNA, the CDR3 is TGTGCCACCAGCGAAGACAGGGGGGAAGCTTTCTTT. Translated, it gives CATSEDRGEAFF. Looking up the rest from reference TRBV15 and TRBJ1-1 gives the full variable domain: DAMVIQNPRYQVTQFGKPVTLSCSQTLNHNVMYWYQQKSSQAPKLLFHYYDKDFNNEADTPDNFQSRRPNTSFCFLDIRSPGLGDTAMYLCATSEDRGEAFFGQGTRLTVV.

The rearrangement joins TRBV5-1 to TRBJ2-1, with D possibly TRBD2 on 5 matching bases. The germline gives CDR1 SGHRS, CDR2 YFSETQ. V was trimmed by 1 base and J by 6 bases, leaving 11 bases between them. The CDR3 runs to 14 residues. The CDR3 DNA reads as TGCGCCAGCAGCTTGTCGTCGAGCGGCAATGAGCAGTTCTTC. It yields the protein CASSLSSSGNEQFF.

The chain employs TRBV5-1 and TRBJ2-3; D not resolved. This CDR3 comprises 12 residues. Per germline, CDR1 SGHRS and CDR2 YFSETQ. The V and J ends lost 4 bases and 5 bases respectively, with 8 bases between them. CDR3 in DNA: TGCGCCAGCAGCGAGCCGAAAGATACGCAGTATTTT. Protein product: CASSEPKDTQYF.

This sequence joins TRBV14 and TRBJ2-2; 7 nucleotides match TRBD2. V lost 5 bases, J lost 4 bases, and 4 bases stayed unmatched. This CDR3 comprises 14 residues. CDR1 is SGHDN, CDR2 FVKESK, per germline. This chain's CDR3 is CASSSGLFTGELFF. CDR3 in DNA: TGTGCCAGCAGCTCGGGACTATTCACCGGGGAGCTGTTTTTT.